This paragraph reports one TCR beta chain. No antigen is known for it. This sample is drawn from a study of blood T cells in healthy people across ages. General study points: From one million sequenced T cells, diversity estimates were lower bounds.

Germline lookup yields CDR1 MNHNS and CDR2 SASEGT. Trimming took 5 bases from V and 6 from J; bases not matched to a gene: 7. The CDR3 is 15 amino acids. For the second PCR, which ran for about 6 to 11 cycles, a sample-barcoded 5' primer and a J-beta primer mix were used. TCRdb reprocessed the 5' RACE reads via MiXCR and lists one record per CDR3 protein. The sample records 790,000 or so distinct CDR3 sequences, more than 55% being singletons. V is TRBV6-1 and J is TRBJ1-5, with 10 bases matching TRBD1. This receptor was identified in a man between 40 and 49 years old in good health. The material sequenced was blood. CDR3 nucleotide sequence: TGTGCCAGCAGTCCGGGACAGGGGTCCGGTCAGCCCCAGCATTTT. As protein: CASSPGQGSGQPQHF.